These 8 T cell receptor beta chains were all obtained from the same sample, sequenced in a study of early T cells in non-severe SARS-CoV-2 infection. TCRdb passed the 5' RACE reads through MiXCR, listing each CDR3 protein once. The sample lists roughly 93,000 distinct CDR3 sequences, 11% occurring once. The sample was whole blood. Receptor source: an adult who was a healthcare worker with PCR-confirmed SARS-CoV-2 infection or an uninfected control (not recorded which).

This clonotype was counted only a few times. The genes are TRBV4-1 and TRBJ2-7; D may be TRBD1 (5 bases). With 0 bases removed from V and 5 bases from J, the gap between germline ends came to 17 bases. Germline CDR1 MGHRA, CDR2 YSYEKL. This CDR3 has 16 amino acids. CDR3 protein: CASSQEFPARVHEQYF. CDR3 coding DNA: TGCGCCAGCAGCCAAGAATTTCCGGCCAGGGTCCACGAGCAGTACTTC.

This clonotype was seen only a few times. V gene TRBV5-1 combines with J gene TRBJ2-1; the match to TRBD2 covers 10 bases. V lost 0 bases, J lost 7 bases, and 4 bases stayed unmatched. CDR3 size: 15 residues. Germline lookup yields CDR1 SGHRS and CDR2 YFSETQ. The CDR3 nucleotides are TGCGCCAGCAGCTTGGGGGGGACTAGCGATAATGAGCAGTTCTTC. Its protein product is CASSLGGTSDNEQFF.

The V call is TRBV7-2, the J call TRBJ1-1; D gene unclear. V was pared by 6 bases and J by 1 base, with 3 bases between. Germline lookup yields CDR1 SGHTA and CDR2 FQGNSA. The CDR3 consists of 11 residues. CDR3 in amino acids: CASRKNTEAFF. Here the CDR3 DNA reads TGTGCCAGCAGGAAGAACACTGAAGCTTTCTTT.

In its sample, this clonotype was seen many times. The genes are TRBV5-1 and TRBJ2-1; 7 bases are shared with TRBD2. Per the germline V gene, CDR1 is SGHRS and CDR2 is YFSETQ. The CDR3 is 18 amino acids. The trim removed 0 bases at V and 1 base at J, leaving 10 bases unmatched. DNA of the CDR3: TGCGCCAGCAGCTTGGCGCCGGGCGGGAGTGGGTCCTACAATGAGCAGTTCTTC. Its translation is CASSLAPGGSGSYNEQFF. Full variable domain (missing parts from reference TRBV5-1 and TRBJ2-1): KAGVTQTPRYLIKTRGQQVTLSCSPISGHRSVSWYQQTPGQGLQFLFEYFSETQRNKGNFPGRFSGRQFSNSRSEMNVSTLELGDSALYLCASSLAPGGSGSYNEQFFGPGTRLTVL.

This clonotype was seen a handful of times. The chain links TRBV14 to TRBJ1-1; D possibly corresponds to TRBD1 (6 bases). This CDR3 is 14 amino acids long. CDR1 and CDR2 from the germline V gene are SGHDN and FVKESK. V lost 4 bases and J lost 4, with 13 bases in between. CDR3 in DNA: TGTGCCAGCAGCCTACAGGGTCGCGTCACTGAAGCTTTCTTT. Translation: CASSLQGRVTEAFF.

This clonotype was seen a few times. This sequence joins TRBV29-1 and TRBJ2-3; 7 bases map to TRBD2. Looked up from germline, CDR1 is SQVTM and CDR2 is ANQGSEA. Unmatched junction bases numbered 11, after V lost 5 bases and J lost 3 bases. This CDR3 spans 15 amino acids. Written as DNA, the CDR3 is TGCAGCGTTTCGGGAAGCGGGGCGCCTACAGATACGCAGTATTTT. Its protein is CSVSGSGAPTDTQYF.

This clonotype was seen a few times. This rearrangement joins TRBV20-1 to TRBJ1-3, with D uncertain. The germline V gene encodes CDR1 DFQATT and CDR2 SNEGSKA (reference sequence). The V gene lost 0 bases and the J gene lost 1 base, with 7 bases spanning the gap. The CDR3 loop spans 14 amino acids. Written as DNA, the CDR3 is TGCAGTGCTAGAGACCCAGGATCTGGAAACACCATATATTTT. Encoded protein: CSARDPGSGNTIYF.

This clonotype was found many times. V and J are TRBV6-6 and TRBJ2-2; 11 bases line up with TRBD2. CDR1 and CDR2 (germline): MNHNY, SVGAGI (reference sequence). This CDR3 contains 21 residues. After removal of 0 bases from V and 2 bases from J, the junction contained 14 bases not matched to a gene. The DNA of the CDR3 is TGTGCCAGCAGTTACTCGATAGGGAAGTCCGGGACTAGCGGCAACACCGGGGAGCTGTTTTTT. It encodes CASSYSIGKSGTSGNTGELFF.